This T cell receptor beta chain was profiled in a study of siplizumab effects on memory and regulatory T cells (dated by TCRdb to about 2019). With regard to the full study: The study examined how the anti-CD2 antibody siplizumab affects alloreactive T-cell subsets in allogeneic mixed lymphocyte reactions built from human PBMCs. Findings and caveats that apply to the study as a whole: Roughly 80-97% of proliferating CD4+ or CD8+ clones could not be assigned a naive or memory phenotype. Siplizumab significantly lowered the cumulative frequency of alloreactive sequences that could be traced to unstimulated CD4+ memory T cells. Whether proliferating Tregs from siplizumab cultures were suppressive was not functionally confirmed. Unstimulated naive T cells appeared to be more diverse than memory T cells, and naive cells seemed to make a substantial contribution to the alloresponse. Among mappable alloreactive CD4+ clones, an average Treg-derived fraction of around 71% was observed with siplizumab, compared with 26.9% in control reactions. Sequences below about 10^-5 frequency were poorly captured, so only a minor fraction of alloreactive clones could be mapped to unstimulated subsets.

This clone came up once. The specificity of this receptor is unknown. No base quality information exists; no much larger clone differs at one position. Sorted unstimulated T cells and proliferating T cells recovered from mixed lymphocyte reactions underwent TCRbeta CDR3 sequencing. Fresh whole blood from ten HLA-typed healthy donors was used as the source from which PBMCs were isolated. To map where alloreactive clones came from, CD4+ regulatory T cells in the unstimulated state were FACS-sorted. The CDR3 measures 12 amino acids from cysteine to phenylalanine. Only CDR3 DNA is held: 36 bases, read in frame from base 1. V is clipped by 5 bases and J by 2 bases, and the sequence between their germline boundaries is 5 bases long. Looking up the germline V gene (reference sequence) yields CDR1 SEHNR and CDR2 FQNEAQ. Library creation used the immunoSEQ multiplex PCR assay. The deep sequencing platform assayed some 90,000 TCR templates per sample. Genomic DNA extracted from sorted T cells was used for TCRbeta CDR3 sequencing. From the authors' description of their analysis: The R programming language was used for clonal analysis of the TCRbeta CDR3 data. Alloreactive CD4+ and CD8+ clones were defined by comparing unstimulated samples with post-reaction CFSE-low samples. Alloreactive CD4+ clones were assigned to regulatory or non-regulatory origin by matching sequences to sorted unstimulated Treg and non-Treg repertoires. TCRdb carries this immuneACCESS record with in-frame sequences only. Its versions omit some clonotypes, under half of them owing to an unresolved V gene in the studies checked, with the rest unexplained. The DNA gave D and trimming, while V, J and clone size come from that table. Recorded for this sample are roughly 100,000 clones; 93% of them occurred a single time. Roughly 0.62% of the sample belongs to the ten largest clones.

The receptor's source is a human donor in good health. Sequenced material: Tregs sorted from blood. The sequence is built from TRBV7-9 and TRBJ2-3; the D gene assignment is ambiguous. The DNA sequence is as follows: TGTGCCAGCAGCCCGATCACAGATACGCAGTATTTT. It is translated as CASSPITDTQYF.